One and the same sample provided the 30 T cell receptor beta chains below, sequenced in a study of blood T cell repertoires in COVID-19. TCRdb keeps only in-frame clones here, not all; method: immunoSEQ multiplex PCR. Of around 300,000 clones listed, roughly 90% are singletons. Sequencing used peripheral blood. These receptors came from a woman between 50 and 59 years old with active or convalescent COVID-19.

The chain couples TRBV19 to TRBJ2-7; weak D call: TRBD1 (5 bases). The V gene lost 5 bases and the J gene lost 3 bases, with 20 bases spanning the gap. The CDR3 contains 16 residues. CDR1 and CDR2 (germline): LNHDA, SQIVND (reference sequence). The CDR3 reads CASSVRTGMGNYEQYF. Here the CDR3 DNA reads TGTGCCAGTAGTGTGCGTACAGGAATGGGGAACTACGAGCAGTACTTC.

This rearrangement joins TRBV19 to TRBJ1-2; 8 nucleotides agree with TRBD1. The germline V gene encodes CDR1 LNHDA and CDR2 SQIVND (reference sequence). V was clipped by 10 bases and J by 6 bases; unmatched bases: 13. This CDR3 has 14 residues. The DNA of the CDR3 is TGTGCCACGGGTCTGAGACAGGGGACTCATGGCTACACCTTC. Protein sequence: CATGLRQGTHGYTF.

This clone was picked up one time. The same CDR3 can be traced to other DNA sequences in this sample. The gene calls are TRBV18 and TRBJ2-7, with no clear D. Trimming stripped 3 bases from V and 0 bases from J, with 6 bases between. CDR3 size: 13 residues. Per the germline V gene, CDR1 is KGHSH and CDR2 is LQKENI. CDR3 DNA sequence: TGTGCCAGCTCACCCAGTAACTCCTACGAGCAGTACTTC. It encodes CASSPSNSYEQYF. Filled out from reference TRBV18 and TRBJ2-7, the complete variable domain reads NAGVMQNPRHLVRRRGQEARLRCSPMKGHSHVYWYRQLPEEGLKFMVYLQKENIIDESGMPKERFSAEFPKEGPSILRIQQVVRGDSAAYFCASSPSNSYEQYFGPGTRLTVT.

This clone was seen once. The rearrangement uses TRBV30 and TRBJ2-7; D not certain. Germline V gene data show CDR1 as GTSNPN and CDR2 as SVGIG (reference sequence). V lost 1 base and J lost 4, with 8 bases in between. This CDR3 is built from 12 residues. CDR3 protein: CAWSDDSYEQYF. CDR3 nucleotide sequence: TGTGCCTGGAGTGATGACTCTTACGAGCAGTACTTC.

The chain recombines TRBV4-3 with TRBJ1-4; D is possibly TRBD1 (6 bases). CDR1 and CDR2 (germline): LGHNA, YSLEER. V was shortened by 1 base and J by 5 bases, with 11 bases between the two germline ends. The CDR3 spans 15 residues. CDR3: CASSQGLQGNEKLFF. The DNA for the CDR3 is TGCGCCAGCAGCCAAGGTCTCCAGGGGAATGAAAAACTGTTTTTT.

This chain links TRBV3-1 (or the pseudogene TRBV3-2) with TRBJ2-7, with 8 bases identical to TRBD1. The CDR3 has 13 residues. Germline lookup yields CDR1 LGHDT and CDR2 YNNKEL (reference sequence). V was clipped by 2 bases and J by 7 bases; unmatched bases: 4. The CDR3 region is CASSQTGGREQYF. Here the CDR3 DNA reads TGTGCCAGCAGCCAAACAGGGGGGAGAGAGCAGTACTTC.

The CDR3 DNA sequence: TGTGCCAGCAACCCCCTGGGAGGCGAGCAGTACTTC. Protein sequence: CASNPLGGEQYF. The chain recombines TRBV6-6 with TRBJ2-7; perhaps TRBD2 as D (6 bases). CDR1 is MNHNY, CDR2 SVGAGI, per germline (reference sequence). CDR3 length: 12 residues. V dropped 7 bases and J dropped 6 bases, with 13 bases sitting between them.

The chain uses TRBV3-1 (or the pseudogene TRBV3-2) and TRBJ1-2; D unclear. There are 18 residues in the CDR3. V lost 4 bases, J lost 5 bases, and 26 bases lay in between. Germline V gene data show CDR1 as LGHDT and CDR2 as YNNKEL (reference sequence). The CDR3: CASSLLLEGFSGVYGYTF. Here the CDR3 DNA reads TGTGCCAGCAGCCTACTGCTGGAGGGCTTTAGCGGTGTGTATGGCTACACCTTC.

This chain links TRBV28 with TRBJ1-5, with a possible D match to TRBD1 (5 bases). CDR3 size: 14 residues. Germline CDR1 is MDHEN and CDR2 is SYDVKM. V lost 7 bases and J lost 3, with 13 bases in between. The DNA for the CDR3 is TGTGCCAGCATCACTCGGGGGACCAATCAGCCCCAGCATTTT. It codes for CASITRGTNQPQHF.

The chain employs TRBV3-1 (or the pseudogene TRBV3-2) and TRBJ1-2, with a weak D call TRBD1 (5 bases). Trimming stripped 1 base from V and 3 bases from J, with 6 bases between. The CDR3 is made up of 13 amino acids. The germline CDR1 and CDR2 sequences are LGHDT and YNNKEL (reference sequence). The CDR3 DNA reads as TGTGCCAGCAGCCAAGTACAGGACTATGGCTACACCTTC. Its protein is CASSQVQDYGYTF.

The table lists this clone with a count of one. The chain joins TRBV30 to TRBJ2-2; weak D call: TRBD2 (5 bases). This CDR3 has 13 amino acids. Trimming shortened V by 3 bases and J by 7 bases, and 12 bases separated the two germline ends. CDR1 and CDR2 (germline): GTSNPN, SVGIG (reference sequence). The CDR3 DNA is TGTGCCTGGAGGAGCGGTGAATACGGGGAGCTGTTTTTT. Protein: CAWRSGEYGELFF.

The chain links TRBV4-2 to TRBJ1-4; unclear D gene. V was trimmed by 0 bases and J by 7 bases, leaving 18 bases between them. This CDR3 is built from 17 residues. Germline V gives CDR1 LGHNA, CDR2 YNFKEQ. The CDR3 sequence: CASSQERFVQSFEKLFF. The CDR3 DNA reads TGTGCCAGCAGCCAAGAACGCTTCGTACAGAGCTTTGAAAAACTGTTTTTT.

The chain joins TRBV28 to TRBJ1-1, with unresolved D. The CDR3 is made up of 15 amino acids. Between the trimmed V and J ends, which lost 8 bases and 4 bases, there was a span of 20 bases. Germline V gene sequence: CDR1 MDHEN, CDR2 SYDVKM. The CDR3 loop reads CASGGRASLSTEAFF. The CDR3 nucleotides are TGTGCCAGCGGAGGGCGGGCCAGCCTTAGCACTGAAGCTTTCTTT.

This rearrangement joins TRBV4-1 to TRBJ2-1; D gene uncertain. The length of the CDR3 is 17 residues. V lost 4 bases to trimming and J lost 0 bases, with 16 bases between them. CDR1 and CDR2 (germline): MGHRA, YSYEKL. CDR3 loop: CASSLPEDFGSYNEQFF. Written as DNA, the CDR3 is TGCGCCAGCAGCCTTCCTGAGGATTTTGGCTCCTACAATGAGCAGTTCTTC.

V and J are TRBV28 and TRBJ1-1; tentatively, D is TRBD1 (5 bases). The germline V and J ends were trimmed by 7 bases and 2 bases, with 14 bases remaining between them. Germline loops: CDR1 MDHEN, CDR2 SYDVKM. The CDR3 spans 14 residues. The CDR3 region has the DNA TGTGCCAGCACGCCCCCGGGGGGTAACACTGAAGCTTTCTTT. It translates to CASTPPGGNTEAFF.

The CDR3 DNA reads as TGTGCCACCAGTGACCCAGCGGGAGGTGGCACCGGGGAGCTGTTTTTT. It is translated as CATSDPAGGGTGELFF. The V call is TRBV24-1, the J call TRBJ2-2; 9 bases are shared with TRBD2. The germline V gene encodes CDR1 KGHDR and CDR2 SFDVKD. The CDR3 has 16 amino acids. J was trimmed by 4 bases and V by 4 bases; bases with no gene match: 6.

For this clone: The germline gene is not matched at one end of the junction; a read error may be the cause. The V and J genes are TRBV7-7 and TRBJ2-7; D remains unclear. CDR1 is SSHAT, CDR2 FNYEAQ, per germline (reference sequence). The CDR3 covers 13 residues. CDR3 protein: CASSLGPLYEQYF. The CDR3 DNA is TGTGCTAGCAGCCTAGGGCCGCTCTACGAGCAGTACTTC. The entire variable domain, with the rest obtained from reference TRBV7-7 and TRBJ2-7, is as follows: GAGVSQSPRYKVTKRGQDVTLRCDPISSHATLYWYQQALGQGPEFLTYFNYEAQPDKSGLPSDRFSAERPEGSISTLTIQRTEQRDSAMYRCASSLGPLYEQYFGPGTRLTVT.

This CDR3 is CASSQSGTTLYGYTF. CDR3 nucleotides: TGTGCCAGCAGCCAATCCGGGACAACTCTGTATGGCTACACCTTC. This chain connects TRBV7-9 to TRBJ1-2; possible D gene TRBD1, 6 bases. V shed 5 bases and J shed 5 bases, with 18 bases lying between them. The CDR3 runs 15 residues. Germline loops: CDR1 SEHNR, CDR2 FQNEAQ (reference sequence). Complete variable domain (other parts from reference TRBV7-9 and TRBJ1-2): DTGVSQNPRHKITKRGQNVTFRCDPISEHNRLYWYRQTLGQGPEFLTYFQNEAQLEKSRLLSDRFSAERPKGSFSTLEIQRTEQGDSAMYLCASSQSGTTLYGYTFGSGTRLTVV.

The chain combines TRBV11-3 with TRBJ2-5; D may be TRBD1 (7 bases). The CDR3 runs 14 residues. Trimming removed 5 bases at V and 2 bases at J, with 12 bases between. Per germline, CDR1 SGHNT and CDR2 YENEEA. CDR3 residues: CASSQGGVQETQYF. CDR3 DNA: TGTGCCAGCAGCCAGGGGGGCGTGCAAGAGACCCAGTACTTC. Based on the CDR3 plus reference TRBV11-3 and TRBJ2-5, the full variable domain is EAGVVQSPRYKIIEKKQPVAFWCNPISGHNTLYWYLQNLGQGPELLIRYENEEAVDDSQLPKDRFSAERLKGVDSTLKIQPAELGDSAVYLCASSQGGVQETQYFGPGTRLLVL.

This chain links TRBV28 with TRBJ2-2; D possibly corresponds to TRBD2 (6 bases). Per germline, CDR1 MDHEN and CDR2 SYDVKM. V dropped 7 bases and J dropped 6 bases, with 27 bases sitting between them. This CDR3 region has 18 residues. The chain's CDR3 is CASIKDVDGTGASGELFF. Here the CDR3 DNA reads TGTGCCAGCATCAAGGACGTAGATGGGACTGGGGCGTCCGGGGAGCTGTTTTTT.

This clone was recorded a few times. This chain links TRBV2 with TRBJ2-2; 7 nucleotides align to TRBD2. The ends lost 3 bases at V and 6 bases at J; junction bases unmatched: 4. Per germline, CDR1 SNHLY and CDR2 FYNNEI. The CDR3 contains 14 residues. The CDR3 region is CASSDGGSAGELFF. In DNA form, the CDR3 reads TGTGCCAGCAGTGACGGCGGGAGTGCCGGGGAGCTGTTTTTT.

The gene calls are TRBV7-3 and TRBJ2-3, with D uncertain. The CDR3 contains 14 residues. Germline V gives CDR1 SGHTA, CDR2 FQGTGA. V was clipped by 2 bases and J by 3 bases, with 9 bases between them. In nucleotides, the CDR3 is TGTGCCAGCAGCTTAGTCGGTACGACAGATACGCAGTATTTT. Translation gives CASSLVGTTDTQYF.

In its sample, this clone was seen a few times. The chain couples TRBV21-1 to TRBJ1-4; the tabulated D call, TRBD1, remains unverified against the DNA. TRBV21-1 is recorded as a pseudogene. This CDR3 contains 14 residues. This chain's CDR3 is CASSIQGPNEKLFF. The CDR3 DNA reads as TGTGCCAGCAGCATACAGGGCCCTAATGAAAAACTGTTTTTT.

V is TRBV7-9 and J is TRBJ2-1; no reliable D call. Trimming shortened V by 5 bases and J by 0 bases, and 11 bases separated the two germline ends. This CDR3 has 15 amino acids. In germline, CDR1 is SEHNR, CDR2 FQNEAQ (reference sequence). The CDR3 bases are TGTGCCAGCAGCCCATTAGTTGGCTCCTACAATGAGCAGTTCTTC. Translation: CASSPLVGSYNEQFF.

The chain is built from TRBV5-4 and TRBJ1-2; 8 nucleotides align to TRBD1. Germline CDR1 SGHNT, CDR2 YYREEE (reference sequence). This CDR3 region has 15 residues. J was trimmed by 6 bases and V by 3 bases; bases with no gene match: 10. CDR3 bases: TGTGCCAGCAGCTCCCGGACGGACAGGGCGCATGGCTACACCTTC. As protein: CASSSRTDRAHGYTF. The entire variable domain, with the rest obtained from reference TRBV5-4 and TRBJ1-2, is as follows: ETGVTQSPTHLIKTRGQQVTLRCSSQSGHNTVSWYQQALGQGPQFIFQYYREEENGRGNFPPRFSGLQFPNYSSELNVNALELDDSALYLCASSSRTDRAHGYTFGSGTRLTVV.

The chain carries TRBV11-3 and TRBJ2-1; maybe TRBD2 (6 bases). This CDR3 has 16 residues. V was cut by 0 bases and J by 4 bases, with 13 bases left in between. The germline gives CDR1 SGHNT, CDR2 YENEEA. The chain's CDR3 is CASSLEGTSAYNEQFF. The CDR3 nucleotides are TGTGCCAGCAGCTTAGAGGGGACTTCGGCTTACAATGAGCAGTTCTTC.

The gene calls are TRBV28 and TRBJ2-7; TRBD1 matches at 9 bases. CDR3 size: 15 residues. The V gene end was trimmed by 3 bases and the J gene end by 2 bases; junction bases not matched to a gene: 5. Germline V gene data show CDR1 as MDHEN and CDR2 as SYDVKM. The CDR3 is CASSLVDRGPYEQYF. CDR3 sequence (DNA): TGTGCCAGCAGTTTGGTGGACAGGGGACCCTACGAGCAGTACTTC.

This chain uses TRBV28 with TRBJ2-1; TRBD1 matches at 7 bases. Trimming took 3 bases from V and 0 from J; bases not matched to a gene: 5. The length of the CDR3 is 16 residues. Germline CDR1 is MDHEN and CDR2 is SYDVKM. Here the CDR3 reads CASSFRGLNSYNEQFF. The CDR3 nucleotides read TGTGCCAGCAGTTTTAGGGGGCTGAACTCCTACAATGAGCAGTTCTTC. Full variable domain (outside the CDR3, taken from reference TRBV28 and TRBJ2-1): DVKVTQSSRYLVKRTGEKVFLECVQDMDHENMFWYRQDPGLGLRLIYFSYDVKMKEKGDIPEGYSVSREKKERFSLILESASTNQTSMYLCASSFRGLNSYNEQFFGPGTRLTVL.

The rearrangement links TRBV13 to TRBJ2-1, with 9 bases that match TRBD1. The trim removed 1 base at V and 5 bases at J, leaving 3 bases unmatched. Germline assignment: CDR1 PRHDT and CDR2 FYEKMQ (reference sequence). There are 15 residues in the CDR3. The CDR3 protein is CASSLEGTGNNEQFF. The CDR3 bases are TGTGCCAGCAGCTTAGAAGGGACAGGGAACAATGAGCAGTTCTTC.

The chain uses TRBV19 and TRBJ1-2; 9 nucleotides agree with TRBD1. The germline CDR1 and CDR2 sequences are LNHDA and SQIVND (reference sequence). Germline trimming cut 5 bases from V and 0 bases from J; bases unmatched to any gene: 4. This CDR3 is built from 15 residues. Written as DNA, the CDR3 is TGTGCCAGTAGTCTGGGACAGGGAGCTAACTATGGCTACACCTTC. Translating it yields CASSLGQGANYGYTF. Full variable domain (rest looked up from reference TRBV19 and TRBJ1-2): DGGITQSPKYLFRKEGQNVTLSCEQNLNHDAMYWYRQDPGQGLRLIYYSQIVNDFQKGDIAEGYSVSREKKESFPLTVTSAQKNPTAFYLCASSLGQGANYGYTFGSGTRLTVV.